This T cell receptor (beta chain) was captured by sequencing in a study of shared clonotypes between healthy human individuals. Overall study context: Participating donors consisted of a couple of women and three men aged 18 to 49.

Deep was the level used in running the assay. Original processing methods: Quality scores were absent from the junction-only immunoSEQ sequences, so filtering differed. Clones were read by immunoSEQ multiplex PCR, and TCRdb kept only the in-frame ones, dropping some. The V and J calls and clone size are taken from that table; D and trimming were inferred from the DNA. This table has about 1.1 million clones, 75% to 85% appearing once. Regarding this clone: Its specificity is unknown.

Germline lookup yields CDR1 MNHNS and CDR2 SASEGT. The CDR3 extends over 12 amino acids. V was shortened by 1 base and J by 12 bases, with 10 bases between the two germline ends. Study findings and constraints: Clonotype sharing across donors was expected to vary with sequencing depth.

The chain carries TRBV6-1 and TRBJ2-1, with D possibly matching TRBD2 (6 bases). The receptor was derived from a man aged 18 to 29 in good health. Some clones in this sample may be carry-over from other donors' samples. The sequenced sample was memory CD4+ T cells from PBMCs. Stated subset: CD45RA-negative fraction. CDR3 DNA: TGTGCCAGCAGTGAAGACGTAGCGGCGCAGTTCTTC. Translated: CASSEDVAAQFF.